This T cell receptor (beta chain) is from a study of CD8+CD57+ T cells in acquired aplastic anemia. Study-level background: Sorting CD4+ and CD8+ cells gave DNA averaging about 2.9 ug.

This clonotype was counted between two and nine times. Antigen unknown. Trimming left V 1 base short and J 4 bases short, with 15 bases between. The CDR3 is 16 amino acids. It was genomic DNA that served as the template for profiling TCR beta VDJ and CDR3. TCRdb re-derived calls from the reads in MiXCR, one entry per CDR3 protein. The table shows hundreds of thousands of distinct CDR3 sequences, with 55% to 70% occurring only once. Overall study results and limits: Simpson's diversity of CD8+ cells was not significantly different in patients compared with controls. Researchers report that approximately 28 CD8+ CDR3 sequences appeared in both patients and controls.

This receptor was obtained from a human donor in good health, serving as a control. Sequencing input: sorted CD4+, CD8+, or CD8+CD57+ T cells (not recorded which) from PBMCs. The V gene is TRBV12-3 or TRBV12-4, the J gene TRBJ2-3; weak D call: TRBD2 (7 bases). The CDR3 spells CASSLGAGAGADTQYF. The CDR3 DNA is TGTGCCAGCAGTTTAGGGGCGGGGGCGGGTGCAGATACGCAGTATTTT.